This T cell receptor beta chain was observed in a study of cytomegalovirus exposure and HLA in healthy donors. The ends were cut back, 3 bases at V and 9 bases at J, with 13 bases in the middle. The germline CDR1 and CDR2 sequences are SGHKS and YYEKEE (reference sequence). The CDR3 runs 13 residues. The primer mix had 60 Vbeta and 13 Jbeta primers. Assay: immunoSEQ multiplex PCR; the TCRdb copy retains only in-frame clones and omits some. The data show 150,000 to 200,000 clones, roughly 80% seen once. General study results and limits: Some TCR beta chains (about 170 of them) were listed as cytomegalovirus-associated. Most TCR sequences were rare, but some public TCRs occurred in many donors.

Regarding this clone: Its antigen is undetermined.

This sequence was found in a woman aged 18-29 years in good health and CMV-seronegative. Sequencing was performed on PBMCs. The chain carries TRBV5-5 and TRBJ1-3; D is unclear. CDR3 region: CASSSEGGSTIYF. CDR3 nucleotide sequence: TGTGCCAGCAGCTCCGAGGGAGGGAGCACCATATATTTT.